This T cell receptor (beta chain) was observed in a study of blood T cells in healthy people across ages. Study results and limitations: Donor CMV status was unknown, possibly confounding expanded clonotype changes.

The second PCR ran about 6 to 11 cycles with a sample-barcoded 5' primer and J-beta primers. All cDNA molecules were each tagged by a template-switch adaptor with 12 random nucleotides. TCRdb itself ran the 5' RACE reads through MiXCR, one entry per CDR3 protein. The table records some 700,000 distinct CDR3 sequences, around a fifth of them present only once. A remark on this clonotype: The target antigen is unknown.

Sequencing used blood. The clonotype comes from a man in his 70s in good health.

In nucleotides, the CDR3 is TGTGCCAGCAGCTGGACGGGTAGACGCTCCTACAATGAGCAGTTCTTC. Amino acid sequence: CASSWTGRRSYNEQFF. The V and J genes are TRBV7-2 and TRBJ2-1; D gene unclear. The germline V gene encodes CDR1 SGHTA and CDR2 FQGNSA. V lost 4 bases and J 0 bases, leaving 13 bases between the germline ends. The CDR3 length is 16 residues.